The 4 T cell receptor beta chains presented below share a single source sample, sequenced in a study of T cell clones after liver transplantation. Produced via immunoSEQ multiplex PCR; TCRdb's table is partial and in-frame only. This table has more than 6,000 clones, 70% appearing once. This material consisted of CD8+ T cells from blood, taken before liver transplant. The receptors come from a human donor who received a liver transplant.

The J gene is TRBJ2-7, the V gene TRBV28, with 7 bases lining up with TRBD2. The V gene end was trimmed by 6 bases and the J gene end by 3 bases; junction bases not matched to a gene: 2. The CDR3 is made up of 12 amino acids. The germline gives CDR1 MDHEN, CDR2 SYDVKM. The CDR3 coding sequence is TGTGCCAGCAGGGGGGGGAACTACGAGCAGTACTTC. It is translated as CASRGGNYEQYF. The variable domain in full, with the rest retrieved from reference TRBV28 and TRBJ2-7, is DVKVTQSSRYLVKRTGEKVFLECVQDMDHENMFWYRQDPGLGLRLIYFSYDVKMKEKGDIPEGYSVSREKKERFSLILESASTNQTSMYLCASRGGNYEQYFGPGTRLTVT.

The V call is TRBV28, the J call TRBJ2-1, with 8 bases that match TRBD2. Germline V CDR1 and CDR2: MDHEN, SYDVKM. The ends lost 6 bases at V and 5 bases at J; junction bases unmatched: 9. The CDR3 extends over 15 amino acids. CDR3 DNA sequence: TGTGCCAGCAGCTGGCGGGGGGTACTGAACAATGAGCAGTTCTTC. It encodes CASSWRGVLNNEQFF. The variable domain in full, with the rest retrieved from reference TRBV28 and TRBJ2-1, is DVKVTQSSRYLVKRTGEKVFLECVQDMDHENMFWYRQDPGLGLRLIYFSYDVKMKEKGDIPEGYSVSREKKERFSLILESASTNQTSMYLCASSWRGVLNNEQFFGPGTRLTVL.

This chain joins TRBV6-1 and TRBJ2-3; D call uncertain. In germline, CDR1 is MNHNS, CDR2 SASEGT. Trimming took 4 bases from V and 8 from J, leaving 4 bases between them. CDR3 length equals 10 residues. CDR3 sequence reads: CASSAGTQYF. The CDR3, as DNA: TGTGCCAGCAGTGCGGGTACGCAGTATTTT.

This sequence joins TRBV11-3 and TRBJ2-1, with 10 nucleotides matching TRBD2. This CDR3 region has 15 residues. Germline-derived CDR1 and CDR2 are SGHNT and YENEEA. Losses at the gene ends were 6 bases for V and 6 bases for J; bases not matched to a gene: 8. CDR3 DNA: TGTGCCAGCAGGGACCCGGGACTAGCGCCCAATGAGCAGTTCTTC. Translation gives CASRDPGLAPNEQFF.